One and the same sample provided the 27 T cell receptor beta chains below, sequenced in a study of spatial heterogeneity in lung cancer. Points from the study as a whole: In tumors, expanded intratumoral alpha and beta TCR counts tracked mutation counts.

Time point specified: sample taken at primary tumor resection. Using its own MiXCR run on the 5' RACE reads, TCRdb lists one record per CDR3 protein. The table lists over 2,500 distinct CDR3 sequences, roughly 9.2% of them singletons. Their recognized antigens are unknown. Sample: lung tumor tissue, taken at surgery. Receptors were obtained from a male donor with early-stage non-small cell lung cancer.

This clonotype is labeled medium-sized (0.01 to 0.1%). The V call is TRBV5-4, the J call TRBJ1-2; TRBD1 is a possible D gene (5 bases). This CDR3 region has 15 residues. Trimming pared 4 bases from V and 8 bases from J, leaving 21 bases between. Germline V gives CDR1 SGHNT, CDR2 YYREEE (reference sequence). CDR3 protein: CASSRGGGEGKGYTF. CDR3 bases: TGTGCCAGCAGCCGTGGAGGAGGGGAAGGGAAAGGCTACACCTTC.

Worth noting for this clonotype: The junction differs from germline at one of its ends, possibly a read error. This chain uses TRBV3-1 with TRBJ2-3; D could derive from TRBD1 or TRBD2 (6 bases each). There are 18 residues in the CDR3. Germline CDR1 reads LGHDT; CDR2 reads YNNKEL (reference sequence). The CDR3 sequence: CASSQDPTRGLNTVTQYF. The CDR3 region has the DNA TGTGCCAGCAGCCAAGACCCGACCCGGGGGCTCAACACAGTTACGCAGTATTTT.

The chain uses TRBV10-1 and TRBJ2-7; D is possibly TRBD2 (5 bases). The germline CDR1 and CDR2 sequences are WNHNN and SYGVQD (reference sequence). The germline V and J ends were trimmed by 6 bases and 7 bases, with 16 bases remaining between them. There are 13 residues in the CDR3. The CDR3 is CASSRRASGEQYF. Here the CDR3 DNA reads TGCGCCAGCAGCAGGCGGGCCTCGGGAGAGCAGTACTTC.

This clonotype came up a few times. This chain uses TRBV7-9 with TRBJ2-4, with 14 bases lining up with TRBD2. CDR1 is SEHNR, CDR2 FQNEAQ, per germline (reference sequence). J gave up 5 bases and V 5 bases, and 14 bases lay outside the gene matches. CDR3 length equals 19 residues. CDR3 coding DNA: TGTGCCAGCAGCCCCAAACCCTGGACTAGCGGGAGGAGCGAAAACATTCAGTACTTC. This sequence encodes CASSPKPWTSGRSENIQYF.

This clonotype is judged medium-sized. The V call is TRBV11-2, the J call TRBJ2-3; the D is unclear. CDR1 is SGHAT and CDR2 is FQNNGV in the germline V gene. The CDR3 is 15 residues long. The V gene lost 5 bases and the J gene lost 4 bases, with 16 bases spanning the gap. CDR3 residues: CASSLSRRGADTQYF. Written as DNA, the CDR3 is TGTGCCAGCAGCCTTAGCCGGCGCGGAGCAGATACGCAGTATTTT.

At least ten counts were recorded for this clonotype. V and J are TRBV19 and TRBJ1-2; D call uncertain. The CDR3 is 17 amino acids. V lost 9 bases and J 6 bases, leaving 29 bases between the germline ends. The germline gives CDR1 LNHDA, CDR2 SQIVND (reference sequence). CDR3 in amino acids: CASTGRQRPRGFHGYTF. For the CDR3, the DNA is TGTGCCAGCACCGGAAGGCAAAGGCCCCGCGGTTTTCATGGCTACACCTTC. The full variable domain, rest sourced from reference TRBV19 and TRBJ1-2, is DGGITQSPKYLFRKEGQNVTLSCEQNLNHDAMYWYRQDPGQGLRLIYYSQIVNDFQKGDIAEGYSVSREKKESFPLTVTSAQKNPTAFYLCASTGRQRPRGFHGYTFGSGTRLTVV.

With regard to this clonotype: A much larger clone differs by one base, so this may be a read error. Here the CDR3 omits its conserved ending phenylalanine or tryptophan, so a read error is the likely source. The V call is TRBV28, the J call TRBJ2-6; 7 positions agree with TRBD1. The length of the CDR3 is 15 residues. Germline values: CDR1 MDHEN, CDR2 SYDVKM. V lost 5 bases and J lost 2; bases outside the gene matches: 3. CDR3 region: CASSRRGPGANVLTS. The CDR3 coding sequence is TGTGCCAGCAGTCGAAGGGGGCCTGGGGCCAACGTCCTGACTTCC.

A few counts support this clonotype. The chain recombines TRBV27 with TRBJ1-5; D is unresolved. CDR1 is MNHEY and CDR2 is SMNVEV in the germline V gene (reference sequence). V shed 4 bases and J shed 2 bases, with 9 bases lying between them. This CDR3 spans 14 amino acids. CDR3 in DNA: TGTGCCAGCAGTTCGAGGGTTGGCAATCAGCCCCAGCATTTT. This translates into CASSSRVGNQPQHF.

The chain recombines TRBV4-3 with TRBJ2-6; D call uncertain. The CDR3 is 16 residues long. V gave up 1 base and J gave up 4 bases, with 11 bases separating them. Germline V gene data show CDR1 as LGHNA and CDR2 as YSLEER. CDR3 in amino acids: CASSQGNPRGANVLTF. CDR3 nucleotides: TGCGCCAGCAGCCAAGGGAACCCTCGGGGGGCCAACGTCCTGACTTTC.

This clonotype is medium-sized in the sample. The chain is built from TRBV5-1 and TRBJ2-7; 8 nucleotides line up with TRBD1. Germline V gene lookup returns CDR1 SGHRS and CDR2 YFSETQ. Trimming removed 2 bases from V and 2 bases from J; junction bases left unmatched: 3. The CDR3 has 14 residues. This chain's CDR3 is CASSFETGAYEQYF. The CDR3 DNA sequence: TGCGCCAGCAGCTTCGAGACAGGGGCCTACGAGCAGTACTTC.

This clonotype was seen at least ten times. The chain recombines TRBV9 with TRBJ2-1; no definite D call. The CDR3 extends over 13 amino acids. Trimming removed 0 bases from V and 9 bases from J, with 10 bases in between. Germline CDR1 and CDR2: SGDLS and YYNGEE. The CDR3 DNA reads as TGTGCCAGCAGCGTAGGGGGAAACGCTGAGCAGTTCTTC. Its protein is CASSVGGNAEQFF.

V gene TRBV28 combines with J gene TRBJ1-5, with D perhaps matching TRBD1 (6 bases). The germline gives CDR1 MDHEN, CDR2 SYDVKM. CDR3 length: 15 residues. Between the trimmed V and J ends, which lost 1 base and 4 bases, there was a span of 11 bases. CDR3 in DNA: TGTGCCAGCAGTTTATACAGGGTTCGGAATCAGCCCCAGCATTTT. This encodes CASSLYRVRNQPQHF. The whole variable domain, remainder taken from reference TRBV28 and TRBJ1-5, is DVKVTQSSRYLVKRTGEKVFLECVQDMDHENMFWYRQDPGLGLRLIYFSYDVKMKEKGDIPEGYSVSREKKERFSLILESASTNQTSMYLCASSLYRVRNQPQHFGDGTRLSIL.

This clonotype was picked up many times. The CDR3 end shows no conserved phenylalanine or tryptophan, and so a read error is likely. It is unclear where the CDR3 begins or ends on the DNA, so no DNA is shown, and the CDR3 is as TCRdb lists it. This rearrangement joins TRBV6-1 to TRBJ1-1; the table's D call of TRBD1 was not tested on the DNA. The CDR3 numbers 11 amino acids, ends counted. Germline V gene sequence: CDR1 MNHNS, CDR2 SASEGT. The CDR3 sequence: CASNPLGGGHV.

Relative to its sample, this clonotype is medium-sized. The rearrangement uses TRBV11-2 and TRBJ1-2, with 8 nucleotides matching TRBD1. V lost 3 bases to trimming and J lost 6 bases; unmatched junction nucleotides: 3. CDR3 length: 13 residues. The germline CDR1 and CDR2 sequences are SGHAT and FQNNGV. CDR3 DNA: TGTGCCAGCAGCTTCGCAGGGGGCGATGGCTACACCTTC. Its translation: CASSFAGGDGYTF. Full variable domain (remainder filled in from reference TRBV11-2 and TRBJ1-2): EAGVAQSPRYKIIEKRQSVAFWCNPISGHATLYWYQQILGQGPKLLIQFQNNGVVDDSQLPKDRFSAERLKGVDSTLKIQPAKLEDSAVYLCASSFAGGDGYTFGSGTRLTVV.

This clonotype is deemed medium-sized. The chain combines TRBV5-1 with TRBJ2-1; no definite D call. V dropped 0 bases and J dropped 5 bases, with 6 bases sitting between them. CDR1 is SGHRS and CDR2 is YFSETQ in the germline V gene. This CDR3 has 13 residues. This CDR3 is CASSLEDDNEQFF. The CDR3 coding sequence is TGCGCCAGCAGCTTGGAGGATGACAATGAGCAGTTCTTC.

This clonotype was counted ten times or more. The V gene is TRBV7-2, the J gene TRBJ2-4; 10 nucleotides line up with TRBD2. Losses at the gene ends were 2 bases for V and 8 bases for J; bases not matched to a gene: 12. The V gene's germline CDR1 is SGHTA and CDR2 FQGNSA. The CDR3 has 17 amino acids. The CDR3 bases are TGTGCCAGCAGCTTATGGGCTAGCGGGAGTGGGGCGGACATTCAGTACTTC. This encodes CASSLWASGSGADIQYF.

In its sample, this clonotype is hyperexpanded. The chain recombines TRBV21-1 with TRBJ2-1; TRBD2 is the table's D call and was not checked against the DNA. TRBV21-1 has pseudogene status. The CDR3 has 18 residues. The CDR3 DNA sequence: TGTGCCAGCAGCTCCGAGGTGTCGGCGGGACTCTCCTACAATGAGCAGTTCTTC. The encoded protein is CASSSEVSAGLSYNEQFF.

By share, this clonotype ranks as medium-sized. The V gene is TRBV20-1, the J gene TRBJ1-1; D is unresolved. The V end lost 3 bases, the J end lost 6 bases, and 17 bases lay between the germline ends. This CDR3 is built from 14 residues. Germline V CDR1 and CDR2: DFQATT, SNEGSKA (reference sequence). The CDR3 sequence: CSARRVGSAAEAFF. The CDR3 coding sequence is TGCAGTGCTAGGAGAGTCGGGTCCGCGGCTGAAGCTTTCTTT.

This clonotype was recorded many times. The rearrangement uses TRBV6-5 and TRBJ1-6; TRBD1 matches at 8 bases. Germline loops: CDR1 MNHEY, CDR2 SVGAGI. V lost 0 bases to trimming and J lost 8 bases; unmatched junction nucleotides: 9. The CDR3 extends over 17 amino acids. The CDR3 DNA is TGTGCCAGCAGTTACTCGACATCCGGGACAGGAGATTCACCCCTCCACTTT. The encoded protein is CASSYSTSGTGDSPLHF.

This clonotype is labeled medium-sized. The chain has TRBV7-9 and TRBJ2-5, with D perhaps TRBD2 (6 bases). Germline CDR1 SEHNR, CDR2 FQNEAQ (reference sequence). V lost 2 bases and J lost 1, with 11 bases in between. CDR3 length: 15 residues. This CDR3 reads CASSLSAGPQETQYF. Here the CDR3 DNA reads TGTGCCAGCAGCTTAAGCGCGGGACCCCAAGAGACCCAGTACTTC.

This clonotype was seen only a few times. CDR3 DNA: TGTGCCAGCAGCTCGCCGCGCGGGGGGAAGCGAGAGACCCAGTACTTC. The encoded protein is CASSSPRGGKRETQYF. The V and J genes are TRBV5-6 and TRBJ2-5; 8 bases agree with TRBD2. After removal of 3 bases from V and 4 bases from J, the junction contained 11 bases not matched to a gene. There are 16 residues in the CDR3. CDR1 and CDR2 from the germline V gene are SGHDT and YYEEEE.

By sample share, this clonotype is medium-sized. The V call is TRBV11-2, the J call TRBJ2-1; 16 bases agree with TRBD2. J was trimmed by 7 bases and V by 4 bases; bases with no gene match: 13. The CDR3 is 19 amino acids. Germline V gene data show CDR1 as SGHAT and CDR2 as FQNNGV. The CDR3 DNA follows: TGTGCCAGCAGCTCACCCTCGGGACTAGCGGGGGGGCCTAGGAATGAGCAGTTCTTC. Protein: CASSSPSGLAGGPRNEQFF.

This clonotype has at least ten counts. This sequence joins TRBV10-3 and TRBJ2-2; 11 bases fit TRBD2. The V and J ends lost 5 bases and 7 bases, in that order; junction bases with no gene match: 6. CDR1 and CDR2 (germline): ENHRY, SYGVKD. CDR3 length: 15 amino acids. The chain's CDR3 is CAISQVAGGIGELFF. The CDR3 DNA is TGTGCCATCAGTCAAGTAGCGGGAGGGATCGGGGAGCTGTTTTTT.

This clonotype was detected many times. The CDR3 sequence is CAWSVSRGNGYTF. The CDR3 region has the DNA TGTGCCTGGAGTGTATCTAGAGGGAATGGCTACACCTTC. The gene calls are TRBV30 and TRBJ1-2; D gene unclear. In germline, CDR1 is GTSNPN, CDR2 SVGIG (reference sequence). The CDR3 has 13 amino acids. Trimming removed 0 bases from V and 6 bases from J, with 11 bases in between.

By sample share, this clonotype is medium-sized (0.01 to 0.1%). The chain couples TRBV12-5 to TRBJ2-3; D perhaps matches TRBD1 (6 bases). Deletions cut 7 bases from V and 7 bases from J, with 27 bases between. The CDR3 has 17 residues. The germline V gene has CDR1 LGHNT and CDR2 FRNRAP. The CDR3 sequence is CASALVLGDLGANTQYF. The CDR3 DNA sequence: TGTGCTAGTGCTCTTGTCTTGGGCGACCTGGGGGCGAATACGCAGTATTTT.

Remarks on this clonotype: Since a much larger clone is just one base distant, this may be a read error. The rearrangement links TRBV5-5 to TRBJ2-7; a weak D match, TRBD1 (6 bases). Germline V gives CDR1 SGHKS, CDR2 YYEKEE (reference sequence). The CDR3 length is 16 residues. Trimming cost V 1 base and J 1 base, with 15 bases left between them. Here the CDR3 reads CASSLWAGEGSYEQYF. In nucleotides, the CDR3 is TGTGCCAGCAGCTTGTGGGCAGGGGAAGGTTCCTACGAGCAGTACTTC.

This clonotype is judged medium-sized. This rearrangement joins TRBV28 to TRBJ2-2, with D maybe TRBD1 (5 bases). The V end lost 6 bases, the J end lost 5 bases, and 16 bases lay between the germline ends. The CDR3 runs to 15 residues. Germline CDR1 and CDR2: MDHEN and SYDVKM. CDR3 region: CASRSGPKETGELFF. The CDR3 nucleotides read TGTGCCAGCAGGTCAGGGCCCAAGGAAACCGGGGAGCTGTTTTTT.